This TCR beta chain was identified during a study of beta chain features in type 1 diabetes. Isolated RNA was reverse transcribed in full, so expressed TCRB transcripts were sequenced. For naive, central memory and regulatory T cell samples, reads averaged around 3.5 million. Produced via immunoSEQ multiplex PCR; TCRdb's table is partial and in-frame only. Here the sample spans hundreds of thousands of clones, roughly 13% being singletons. This clone was found a few times. What it binds is unknown. The CDR3 totals 16 residues. Germline CDR1 is SGHAT and CDR2 is FQNNGV. V dropped 1 base and J dropped 5 bases, with 16 bases sitting between them. Study findings and constraints: The VDJ junctions of type 1 diabetes patients carried fewer insertions and more deletions.

V usage is TRBV11-2 and J usage is TRBJ2-3, with a tentative D call TRBD2 (5 bases). The sequence was obtained from a man between 18 and 29 years old in good health. Input material: naive CD4+ T cells from blood. The CDR3 loop is CASSLVRGREGDTQYF. The CDR3 DNA reads as TGTGCCAGCAGCTTAGTGCGAGGGAGAGAGGGAGATACGCAGTATTTT.